These T cell receptor beta chains were read from a single sample in a study of blood T cell repertoires in COVID-19. Produced via immunoSEQ multiplex PCR; TCRdb's table is partial and in-frame only. The sample contains under 40,000 clones, over 90% of which appear only once. Sequences were obtained from peripheral blood. The receptors stem from a human donor in a cohort sampled during active COVID-19. The CDR3 runs from the conserved cysteine through the conserved F or W. A D gene is named only where the DNA matches it firmly. Not all rows give a size; the values are once, few, many and, for expanded clones, a class.

>TRBV6-6|TRBJ2-1|once|NA
CASIATPGYNEQFF
TGTGCCAGCATTGCAACGCCAGGGTACAATGAGCAGTTCTTC
>TRBV11-2|TRBJ1-2|NA|NA
CASSDRLFYGYTF
TGTGCCAGCAGCGACCGACTGTTCTATGGCTACACCTTC
>TRBV15|TRBJ1-1|NA|NA
CATSRTRGTHTEAFF
TGTGCCACCAGCAGGACCAGGGGTACCCACACTGAAGCTTTCTTT
>TRBV30|TRBJ2-3|NA|TRBD2
CAWKRDEGTDTQYF
TGTGCCTGGAAGCGGGATGAGGGCACAGATACGCAGTATTTT
>TRBV5-5|TRBJ2-1|NA|TRBD2
CASSLGASGVEQFF
TGTGCCAGCAGCTTGGGGGCTAGCGGGGTTGAGCAGTTCTTC
>TRBV20-1|TRBJ2-1|NA|TRBD1
CSASARQGIHEQFF
TGCAGTGCTAGTGCCAGACAGGGGATTCATGAGCAGTTCTTC
>TRBV12-5|TRBJ2-3|NA|NA
CASAQDYDSTQYF
TGTGCTAGTGCCCAGGACTACGACTCTACGCAGTATTTT
>TRBV5-1|TRBJ1-1|NA|NA
CASSLLERNTEAFF
TGCGCCAGCAGCTTGTTGGAGAGGAACACTGAAGCTTTCTTT
>TRBV16|TRBJ2-7|NA|NA
CASSHLTPQTSEQYF
TGTGCCAGCAGCCATCTGACGCCCCAGACATCCGAGCAGTACTTC
>TRBV5-1|TRBJ2-1|NA|TRBD2
CASSLSSSGSSSYNEQFF
TGCGCCAGCAGCTTGTCCTCTAGCGGTTCGAGCTCCTACAATGAGCAGTTCTTC
>TRBV6-5|TRBJ2-3|once|TRBD2
CASIAGGSTDTQYF
TGTGCCAGCATAGCGGGGGGTAGCACAGATACGCAGTATTTT
>TRBV5-1|TRBJ2-3|NA|NA
CASSLAITWAGADTQYF
TGCGCCAGCAGCTTGGCTATCACCTGGGCAGGGGCAGATACGCAGTATTTT
>TRBV6-5|TRBJ2-7|NA|TRBD2
CASQDIAGAEYEQYF
TGTGCCAGTCAGGATATAGCGGGAGCTGAGTACGAGCAGTACTTC
>TRBV13|TRBJ2-7|NA|TRBD1
CASSTRTGGYEQYF
TGTGCCAGCAGCACCAGGACAGGCGGCTACGAGCAGTACTTC
>TRBV12-5|TRBJ2-7|once|TRBD2
CASGPRLAGGMGEQYF
TGTGCTAGTGGCCCCCGACTAGCGGGAGGGATGGGGGAGCAGTACTTC